These T cell receptor beta chains were read from a single sample in a study of cytomegalovirus exposure and HLA in healthy donors. Clones were sequenced by immunoSEQ multiplex PCR, and TCRdb holds only the in-frame ones, with some missing. The table includes about 180,000 clones, about two thirds detected once. Sequenced sample: PBMCs. The source of these receptors is a human donor in good health. Both conserved end residues are part of each CDR3. D genes are given only for firm matches. Size values are once, few and many counts, or a class for expanded clones, and some rows have none.

D gene: -; clone size: -; V gene: TRBV6-5; J gene: TRBJ1-5; CDR3 DNA: TGTGCCAGCAGTAGGACAGTCAATCAGCCCCAGCATTTT; CDR3 protein: CASSRTVNQPQHF
D gene: -; clone size: -; V gene: TRBV7-9; J gene: TRBJ1-1; CDR3 DNA: TGTGCCAGCAGCTTACTGGGTAGGCTAGAAACTGAAGCTTTCTTT; CDR3 protein: CASSLLGRLETEAFF
D gene: -; clone size: few; V gene: TRBV9; J gene: TRBJ1-1; CDR3 DNA: TGTGCCAGCAGCGTATCATACAGGGATGGTACTGAAGCTTTCTTT; CDR3 protein: CASSVSYRDGTEAFF
D gene: -; clone size: once; V gene: TRBV7-9; J gene: TRBJ2-5; CDR3 DNA: TGTGCCAGCAGCCAGCGAGAGACCCAGTACTTC; CDR3 protein: CASSQRETQYF
D gene: -; clone size: -; V gene: TRBV7-3; J gene: TRBJ2-5; CDR3 DNA: TGTGCCAGCAGCTTAGGTTCGGGCAGGGGACAGACCCAGTACTTC; CDR3 protein: CASSLGSGRGQTQYF
D gene: -; clone size: -; V gene: TRBV5-8; J gene: TRBJ1-5; CDR3 DNA: TGTGCCAGCAGCTTTGGCAGGGCTTACAATCAGCCCCAGCATTTT; CDR3 protein: CASSFGRAYNQPQHF
D gene: TRBD2; clone size: -; V gene: TRBV7-9; J gene: TRBJ2-5; CDR3 DNA: TGTGCCAGCAGCTCCGGGACTAGCCACGGGTACTTC; CDR3 protein: CASSSGTSHGYF
D gene: -; clone size: -; V gene: TRBV2; J gene: TRBJ2-7; CDR3 DNA: TGTGCCAGCAGTGACCTCAGCTACGAGCAGTACTTC; CDR3 protein: CASSDLSYEQYF
D gene: TRBD1; clone size: few; V gene: TRBV18; J gene: TRBJ1-1; CDR3 DNA: TGTGCCAGCTCACCGACAGGGATGAACACTGAAGCTTTCTTT; CDR3 protein: CASSPTGMNTEAFF
D gene: -; clone size: few; V gene: TRBV4-1; J gene: TRBJ1-5; CDR3 DNA: TGCGCCAGCAGCCAGACATATAGCAATCAGCCCCAGCATTTT; CDR3 protein: CASSQTYSNQPQHF
D gene: -; clone size: -; V gene: TRBV5-6; J gene: TRBJ1-1; CDR3 DNA: TGTGCCAGCAGCCTCATGGACGGGGGGAACACTGAAGCTTTCTTT; CDR3 protein: CASSLMDGGNTEAFF
D gene: TRBD1; clone size: -; V gene: TRBV18; J gene: TRBJ1-5; CDR3 DNA: TGTGCCAGCAGGGGACAGGGCGACAATCAGCCCCAGCATTTT; CDR3 protein: CASRGQGDNQPQHF
D gene: TRBD1; clone size: few; V gene: TRBV4-1; J gene: TRBJ2-7; CDR3 DNA: TGCGCCAGCAGCCAGGCGGGACAGGGATCCTACGAGCAGTACTTC; CDR3 protein: CASSQAGQGSYEQYF
D gene: TRBD1; clone size: -; V gene: TRBV5-4; J gene: TRBJ2-7; CDR3 DNA: TGTGCCAGCAGCAGGACGGGACAGGGGGACACCGAGCAGTACTTC; CDR3 protein: CASSRTGQGDTEQYF
D gene: -; clone size: -; V gene: TRBV28; J gene: TRBJ1-2; CDR3 DNA: TGTGCCAGCAGTTTTGTATCAGGGGCGGATGGCTACACCTTC; CDR3 protein: CASSFVSGADGYTF
D gene: -; clone size: -; V gene: TRBV5-4; J gene: TRBJ1-2; CDR3 DNA: TGTGCCAGCAGTATTACCGGGTCTTCCCTCTATGGCTACACCTTC; CDR3 protein: CASSITGSSLYGYTF
D gene: TRBD1; clone size: -; V gene: TRBV27; J gene: TRBJ1-5; CDR3 DNA: TGTGCCAGCAGTTTCGGACAGGACGAGCAGCCCCAGCATTTT; CDR3 protein: CASSFGQDEQPQHF
D gene: TRBD1; clone size: few; V gene: TRBV6-6; J gene: TRBJ1-3; CDR3 DNA: TGTGCCAGCAGCCACCTGCAGGGGGCGCGGGACACCATATATTTT; CDR3 protein: CASSHLQGARDTIYF
D gene: TRBD1; clone size: -; V gene: TRBV6-5; J gene: TRBJ1-1; CDR3 DNA: TGTGCCAGCAACGTAGACAGGGGGGGCACTGAAGCTTTCTTT; CDR3 protein: CASNVDRGGTEAFF
D gene: TRBD1; clone size: -; V gene: TRBV9; J gene: TRBJ1-1; CDR3 DNA: TGTGCCAGCAGCGTAGGGAACAGGGGGGCTTTCTTT; CDR3 protein: CASSVGNRGAFF
D gene: TRBD1; clone size: -; V gene: TRBV19; J gene: TRBJ1-5; CDR3 DNA: TGTGCCAGTAGTATAGGCGGACAGGGAAATCAGCCCCAGCATTTT; CDR3 protein: CASSIGGQGNQPQHF
D gene: -; clone size: -; V gene: TRBV5-1; J gene: TRBJ1-6; CDR3 DNA: TGCGCCAGCAGCTCCGCCTCGGGGGATATGAATTCACCCCTCCACTTT; CDR3 protein: CASSSASGDMNSPLHF
D gene: -; clone size: -; V gene: TRBV5-8; J gene: TRBJ2-2; CDR3 DNA: TGTGCCAGCAGCTTGGTTGGGAGAGGGGAGCTGTTTTTT; CDR3 protein: CASSLVGRGELFF
D gene: -; clone size: -; V gene: TRBV7-8; J gene: TRBJ1-1; CDR3 DNA: TGTGCCAGCCGCCGGAGGGCAGGGTTGGGGGTAAACACTGAAGCTTTCTTT; CDR3 protein: CASRRRAGLGVNTEAFF
D gene: TRBD1; clone size: -; V gene: TRBV5-5; J gene: TRBJ2-7; CDR3 DNA: TGCGCCAGCAGCCTGAGTGCAGGGGGCGCGGAGCAGTACTTC; CDR3 protein: CASSLSAGGAEQYF
D gene: TRBD1; clone size: -; V gene: TRBV7-9; J gene: TRBJ1-2; CDR3 DNA: TGTGCCAGCAGCTTAGTAGGGGGCTGGAGGACTGCTAACTATGGCTACACCTTC; CDR3 protein: CASSLVGGWRTANYGYTF
D gene: TRBD1; clone size: -; V gene: TRBV2; J gene: TRBJ2-3; CDR3 DNA: TGTGCCAGCAGTGAAACAGGGGCAGATACGCAGTATTTT; CDR3 protein: CASSETGADTQYF
D gene: TRBD1; clone size: once; V gene: TRBV6-6; J gene: TRBJ2-7; CDR3 DNA: TGTGCCAGCAGTTACGCTTTCCGGGACAGGGTCTACGAGCAGTACTTC; CDR3 protein: CASSYAFRDRVYEQYF
D gene: -; clone size: few; V gene: TRBV15; J gene: TRBJ2-2; CDR3 DNA: TGTGCCACCCAGAACACCGGGGAGCTGTTTTTT; CDR3 protein: CATQNTGELFF
D gene: -; clone size: -; V gene: TRBV7-9; J gene: TRBJ2-1; CDR3 DNA: TGTGCCAGCAGCTTAGCGGGGGGCAATGAGCAGTTCTTC; CDR3 protein: CASSLAGGNEQFF
D gene: TRBD1; clone size: -; V gene: TRBV9; J gene: TRBJ1-1; CDR3 DNA: TGTGCCAGCAGCGTAGTTGCAGGGGGGAGCACTGAAGCTTTCTTT; CDR3 protein: CASSVVAGGSTEAFF
D gene: -; clone size: -; V gene: TRBV9; J gene: TRBJ2-1; CDR3 DNA: TGTGCCAGCAGCCCCTCTTGGGGGCAGCGAGACAATGAGCAGTTCTTC; CDR3 protein: CASSPSWGQRDNEQFF
D gene: TRBD1; clone size: once; V gene: TRBV5-1; J gene: TRBJ1-2; CDR3 DNA: TGCGCCAGCAGCGATAGACAGGGGCCCTATGGCTACACCTTC; CDR3 protein: CASSDRQGPYGYTF
D gene: TRBD1; clone size: -; V gene: TRBV7-9; J gene: TRBJ1-1; CDR3 DNA: TGTGCCAGCAGCTCAGAGGGGGCATCTGAAGCTTTCTTT; CDR3 protein: CASSSEGASEAFF
D gene: TRBD2; clone size: many; V gene: TRBV10-1; J gene: TRBJ2-7; CDR3 DNA: TGCGCCAGCAGACCACCCCTAGCGGGTTCGACCTACGAGCAGTACTTC; CDR3 protein: CASRPPLAGSTYEQYF
D gene: TRBD1; clone size: -; V gene: TRBV5-1; J gene: TRBJ2-5; CDR3 DNA: TGCGCCAGCAGCGCGTGGGCAGGGGGCCCTCAAGAGGCCCAGTACTTC; CDR3 protein: CASSAWAGGPQEAQYF
D gene: TRBD1; clone size: few; V gene: TRBV4-1; J gene: TRBJ2-1; CDR3 DNA: TGCGCCAGCAGCCCTAGTCCCCTACAGGGGATAGTGTACAATGAGCAGTTCTTC; CDR3 protein: CASSPSPLQGIVYNEQFF